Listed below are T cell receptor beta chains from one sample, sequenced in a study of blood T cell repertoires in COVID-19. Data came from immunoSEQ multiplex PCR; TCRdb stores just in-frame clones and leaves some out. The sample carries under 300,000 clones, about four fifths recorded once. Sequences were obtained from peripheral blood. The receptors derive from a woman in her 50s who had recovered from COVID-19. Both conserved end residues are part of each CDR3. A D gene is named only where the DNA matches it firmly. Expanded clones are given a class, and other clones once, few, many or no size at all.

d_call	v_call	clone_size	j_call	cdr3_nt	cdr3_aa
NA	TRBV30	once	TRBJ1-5	TGTGCCTGGACCATTATGGGGGCAACAAGTCAGCCCCAGCATTTT	CAWTIMGATSQPQHF
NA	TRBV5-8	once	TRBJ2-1	TGTGCCAGCAGCCGAGCGGGTCTCTCCTACAATGAGCAGTTCTTC	CASSRAGLSYNEQFF
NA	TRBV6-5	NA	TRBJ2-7	TGTGCCAGCACGCCCGGGACAAGAGGCGAGCAGTACTTC	CASTPGTRGEQYF
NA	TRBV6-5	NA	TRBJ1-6	TGTGCCAGCAGTTACGCTAATAATTCACCCCTCCACTTT	CASSYANNSPLHF
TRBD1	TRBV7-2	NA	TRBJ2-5	TGTGCCAGCAGCCCACAGGGGTATGGAGAGACCCAGTACTTC	CASSPQGYGETQYF
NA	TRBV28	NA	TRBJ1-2	TGTGCCAGCAGTTTAAGGGAGGGCTTTCATGGCTACACCTTC	CASSLREGFHGYTF
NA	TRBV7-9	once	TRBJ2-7	TGTGCCAGCAGTCACTACCCGACCCGACGGAATTCTACGAGCAAGTACTTC	CASSHYPTRRNSTSKYF
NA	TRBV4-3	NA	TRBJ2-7	TGCGCCAGCAGCCAAGGACCAGGTTTGAGCTCCTACGAGCAGTACTTC	CASSQGPGLSSYEQYF
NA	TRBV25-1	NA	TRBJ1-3	TGTGCCTCCCAGGGGCAGTATGGAAACACCATATATTTT	CASQGQYGNTIYF
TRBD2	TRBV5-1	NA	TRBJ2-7	TGCGCCAGCAGCTTGTATAGCGGGGGAACCTACGAGCAGTACTTC	CASSLYSGGTYEQYF
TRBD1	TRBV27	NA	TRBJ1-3	TGTGCCAGCAGTTTATCGGGAAAAAAAGGACAGGGTCTCCTCGGAAACACCATATATTTT	CASSLSGKKGQGLLGNTIYF
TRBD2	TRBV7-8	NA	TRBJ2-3	TGTGCCAGCAGCTCCTTAGGGACTACAACTTTGGATACGCAGTATTTT	CASSSLGTTTLDTQYF
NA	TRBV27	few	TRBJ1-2	TGTGCCAGCAGCTACCGGGACTTCGATGGCTACACCTTC	CASSYRDFDGYTF
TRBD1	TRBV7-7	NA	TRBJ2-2	TGTGCCAGCAGCTTAGAAGGACAGGGTCCCGGGGAGCTGTTTTTT	CASSLEGQGPGELFF
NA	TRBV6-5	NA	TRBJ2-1	TGTGCCAGCAGGGGAGGCGGTAGCTCCTACAATGAGCAGTTCTTC	CASRGGGSSYNEQFF
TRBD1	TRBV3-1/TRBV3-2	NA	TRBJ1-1	TGTGCCAGCAGCCAAACAGGGGGTTGGACTGAAGCTTTCTTT	CASSQTGGWTEAFF
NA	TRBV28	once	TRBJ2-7	TGTGCCAGCAGAAACTCAGGGATTACGCGTTACGAGCAGTACTTC	CASRNSGITRYEQYF
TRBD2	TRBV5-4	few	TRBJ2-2	TGTGCCAGCAGGGCTAGCGGCCGAAACACCGGGGAGCTGTTTTTT	CASRASGRNTGELFF
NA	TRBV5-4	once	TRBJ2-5	TGTGCCAGCAGCTTAGGGGTAGGATGGGAGACCCAGTACTTC	CASSLGVGWETQYF
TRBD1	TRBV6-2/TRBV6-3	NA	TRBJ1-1	TGTGCCAGCAGTTACTCCCAGACAGGGGGCAACGTGGCTTTCTTT	CASSYSQTGGNVAFF
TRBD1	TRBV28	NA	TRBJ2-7	TGTGCCAGCATCCAGGCAGGGGGCGTACCTACCTCCTACGAGCAGTACTTC	CASIQAGGVPTSYEQYF
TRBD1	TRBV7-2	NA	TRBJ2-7	TGTGCCAGCAGCTTTGGGACAGGGGCCTACGAGCAGTACTTC	CASSFGTGAYEQYF
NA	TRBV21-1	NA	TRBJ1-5	TGTGCCAGCAGCCAACAGGGTTTTTATCAGCCCCAGCATTTT	CASSQQGFYQPQHF
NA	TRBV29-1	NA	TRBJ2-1	TGCAGCGTTGAAGGCAGCGGCTACTACAATGAGCAGTTCTTC	CSVEGSGYYNEQFF
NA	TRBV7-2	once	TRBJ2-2	TGTGCCAGCAGCCGGGTTGGGGCCCCGGTTGGCGGGGAGCTGTTTTTT	CASSRVGAPVGGELFF